This T cell receptor beta chain was identified in a study of metastatic and nonmetastatic thyroid tumors. Study information: Repertoires from blood and tumor or nodule tissue of malignant and benign thyroid patients were compared.

All patients were untreated before thyroid surgery. With regard to this clone: What it recognizes is unknown.

How the authors handled the data: A papillary thyroid cancer distant-metastasis classifier was built from CDR3 differences across clinicopathological groups. TCRdb re-clonotyped the PCR reads via MiXCR. These V and J calls are TCRdb output, not the study's own analysis. The table lists tens of thousands of clones, about 15% of them singletons, with 3% to 4% in the top ten. Findings and limits, study-wide: Reported TCR beta diversity, measured in blood and tumor, was significantly higher for malignant thyroid tumors than for benign nodules.

The sequencing sample was made of blood. This receptor was identified in a female donor with papillary thyroid cancer or a benign thyroid nodule (not recorded which). Some clones in this sample may be carry-over from other donors' samples.

DNA for the CDR3: TGTGCCAGCAGTTACGGCGGCAGCCCCTATGGCTACACCTTC. It codes for CASSYGGSPYGYTF. The chain has TRBV6-2 or TRBV6-3 and TRBJ1-2, with D unclear. Germline V CDR1 and CDR2: MNHEY, SVGEGT. CDR3 length: 14 amino acids. Between the trimmed V and J ends, which lost 2 bases and 4 bases, there was a span of 11 bases.